This T cell receptor beta chain derives from a study of siplizumab effects on memory and regulatory T cells. Regarding the study as a whole: Some alloreactive sequences were traceable to unstimulated CD4+ memory cells, and siplizumab significantly reduced them. Suppressive capability of dividing Tregs from siplizumab cultures went unverified. In roughly 80-96% of proliferating CD4+ or CD8+ clones, a naive or memory phenotype could not be assigned.

The V gene end was trimmed by 0 bases and the J gene end by 6 bases; junction bases not matched to a gene: 3. This CDR3 has 13 residues. The germline gives CDR1 SGHRS, CDR2 YFSETQ. The assay looked at 99,000 or so TCR templates in each sample. TCRdb's copy holds only in-frame clones and misses some; the assay was immunoSEQ multiplex PCR. This table has under 140,000 clones, 80% to 95% appearing once. As for this clone: Its target is unknown.

What was sequenced was CD4+ T cells sorted from blood. The chain recombines TRBV5-1 with TRBJ2-7, with TRBD1 identical over 7 bases. The receptor was isolated from a human donor in good health. This CDR3 is CASSLGSGGEQYF. The CDR3 DNA reads as TGCGCCAGCAGCTTGGGGTCAGGGGGCGAGCAGTACTTC. Based on the CDR3 plus reference TRBV5-1 and TRBJ2-7, the full variable domain is KAGVTQTPRYLIKTRGQQVTLSCSPISGHRSVSWYQQTPGQGLQFLFEYFSETQRNKGNFPGRFSGRQFSNSRSEMNVSTLELGDSALYLCASSLGSGGEQYFGPGTRLTVT.